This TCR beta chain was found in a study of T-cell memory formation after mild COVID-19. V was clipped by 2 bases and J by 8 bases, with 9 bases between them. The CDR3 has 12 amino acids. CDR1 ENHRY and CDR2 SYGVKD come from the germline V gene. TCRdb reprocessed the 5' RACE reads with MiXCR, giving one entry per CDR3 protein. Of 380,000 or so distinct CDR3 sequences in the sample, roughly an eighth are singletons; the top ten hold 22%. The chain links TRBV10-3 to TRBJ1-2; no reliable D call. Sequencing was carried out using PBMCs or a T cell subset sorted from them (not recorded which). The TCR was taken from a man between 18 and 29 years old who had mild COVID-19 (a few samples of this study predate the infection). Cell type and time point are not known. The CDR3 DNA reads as TGTGCCATCAGTGAGGCGGGGAGCGGCTACACCTTC. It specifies CAISEAGSGYTF.